These 17 T cell receptor beta chains originate from one sample sequenced in a study of blood T cell repertoires in COVID-19. Clones were sequenced by immunoSEQ multiplex PCR, and TCRdb holds only the in-frame ones, with some missing. The sample lists a few hundred thousand clones, around 83% seen once, with roughly 5.1% in the top ten. The sequenced sample was PBMCs or T cells enriched from blood (not recorded which). The receptors originated from a woman in her forties or fifties who had recovered from COVID-19.

The chain has TRBV3-1 (or the pseudogene TRBV3-2) and TRBJ2-7; a possible D gene is TRBD1 (6 bases). V lost 4 bases and J 3 bases, leaving 10 bases between the germline ends. The germline CDR1 and CDR2 sequences are LGHDT and YNNKEL (reference sequence). The CDR3 extends over 13 amino acids. DNA for the CDR3: TGTGCCAGCAGCCCCGCAGGGGACTACGAGCAGTACTTC. Its protein product is CASSPAGDYEQYF.

This clone was counted once. The chain is built from TRBV30 and TRBJ1-4; no firm D call. Between the trimmed V and J ends, which lost 3 bases and 4 bases, there was a span of 9 bases. This CDR3 has 13 amino acids. Looked up from germline, CDR1 is GTSNPN and CDR2 is SVGIG (reference sequence). CDR3 region: CAWRVSYNEKLFF. As DNA, the CDR3 is TGTGCCTGGAGGGTATCCTATAATGAAAAACTGTTTTTT.

This chain uses TRBV12-3 or TRBV12-4 with TRBJ2-7, with 8 bases identical to TRBD2. The length of the CDR3 is 13 residues. Losses at the gene ends were 7 bases for V and 3 bases for J; bases not matched to a gene: 5. CDR3 region: CASTPGGGYEQYF. CDR3 bases: TGTGCCAGCACCCCGGGAGGGGGCTACGAGCAGTACTTC.

The chain employs TRBV30 and TRBJ2-1, with TRBD2 as a possible D gene (6 bases). V lost 2 bases and J 2 bases, leaving 13 bases between the germline ends. The CDR3 loop spans 15 amino acids. The germline CDR1 and CDR2 sequences are GTSNPN and SVGIG (reference sequence). CDR3 nucleotides: TGTGCCTGGAGTCCTAGCGTGGGACCCTACAATGAGCAGTTCTTC. Residues: CAWSPSVGPYNEQFF.

The chain couples TRBV6-5 to TRBJ1-5; TRBD1 matches at 9 bases. The CDR3 is 15 residues long. V shed 6 bases, J shed 4 bases, and the junction held 7 bases outside the gene matches. CDR1 and CDR2 (germline): MNHEY, SVGAGI. CDR3 residues: CASRGTGIRNQPQHF. The CDR3 region has the DNA TGTGCCAGCAGGGGGACAGGGATTCGGAATCAGCCCCAGCATTTT.

The genes are TRBV27 and TRBJ1-4, with 9 bases fitting TRBD1. The CDR3 spans 16 residues. The trim removed 6 bases at V and 10 bases at J, leaving 15 bases unmatched. Germline CDR1 reads MNHEY; CDR2 reads SMNVEV (reference sequence). This CDR3 is CASSPWARQGVGKLFF. CDR3 coding DNA: TGTGCCAGCAGCCCTTGGGCGCGACAGGGGGTTGGAAAACTGTTTTTT.

The rearrangement joins TRBV6-2 or TRBV6-3 to TRBJ2-1, with 13 bases aligning to TRBD2. The germline gives CDR1 MNHEY, CDR2 SVGEGT. The CDR3 has 16 residues. Trimming at V came to 4 bases and at J to 9 bases, leaving 9 bases not matched to a gene. The CDR3 loop reads CASSWMTSGRLSEQFF. CDR3 DNA: TGTGCCAGCAGTTGGATGACTAGCGGGAGGCTAAGTGAGCAGTTCTTC.

The J gene is TRBJ1-2, the V gene TRBV7-6, with 7 bases matching TRBD1. Per the germline V gene, CDR1 is SGHVS and CDR2 is FNYEAQ. The trim removed 1 base at V and 1 base at J, leaving 0 bases unmatched. The CDR3 contains 14 residues. The CDR3 DNA is TGTGCCAGCAGCTTAGACAGGGGTAACTATGGCTACACCTTC. It yields the protein CASSLDRGNYGYTF.

This chain joins TRBV5-1 and TRBJ1-2; D gene ambiguous. The CDR3 has 14 residues. Germline-derived CDR1 and CDR2 are SGHRS and YFSETQ. The ends were cut back, 1 base at V and 1 base at J, with 8 bases in the middle. The CDR3, as DNA: TGCGCCAGCAGCTTGACTTCTCTTAACTATGGCTACACCTTC. Translating gives CASSLTSLNYGYTF.

The chain links TRBV28 to TRBJ1-2; 8 bases agree with TRBD1. The CDR3 contains 19 residues. The V and J ends lost 2 bases and 4 bases, in that order; junction bases with no gene match: 18. Germline values: CDR1 MDHEN, CDR2 SYDVKM. CDR3 nucleotide sequence: TGTGCCAGCAGTTTACTCCAACCTCTTCAGGGGGCGGGAGCCTATGGCTACACCTTC. It encodes CASSLLQPLQGAGAYGYTF.

The V gene is TRBV6-5, the J gene TRBJ1-1; D is ambiguous. With 2 bases removed from V and 9 bases from J, the gap between germline ends came to 13 bases. The CDR3 contains 13 residues. The germline V gene encodes CDR1 MNHEY and CDR2 SVGAGI. CDR3 in amino acids: CASSYLRGSQAFF. The CDR3, as DNA: TGTGCCAGCAGTTACCTCCGAGGGAGCCAAGCTTTCTTT.

This clone has just one count. The gene calls are TRBV5-1 and TRBJ1-1; D uncertain. Germline CDR1 is SGHRS and CDR2 is YFSETQ. The CDR3 runs to 16 residues. V lost 0 bases and J 5 bases, leaving 17 bases between the germline ends. CDR3 loop: CASSLARPGVNTEAFF. CDR3 bases: TGCGCCAGCAGCTTGGCTAGGCCCGGGGTCAATACTGAAGCTTTCTTT.

This clone was seen a single time. CDR3: CASSVAARTGRYGYTF. The CDR3 DNA follows: TGTGCCAGCAGCGTAGCCGCGCGGACAGGCCGCTATGGCTACACCTTC. The J gene is TRBJ1-2, the V gene TRBV9, with 7 bases fitting TRBD1. CDR3 length: 16 amino acids. Germline CDR1 reads SGDLS; CDR2 reads YYNGEE. V gave up 0 bases and J gave up 4 bases; unmatched junction bases: 9.

The chain uses TRBV6-5 and TRBJ2-1, with TRBD1 matching over 12 bases. CDR1 and CDR2 (germline): MNHEY, SVGAGI. Trimming cost V 7 bases and J 6 bases; bases outside gene matches: 7. The CDR3 has 15 residues. The CDR3 loop is CASTSGTGGRNEQFF. CDR3 DNA sequence: TGTGCCAGCACCTCCGGGACAGGGGGCCGCAATGAGCAGTTCTTC.

This clone was observed once. The chain employs TRBV7-8 and TRBJ1-2; D gene unclear. The V and J ends lost 4 bases and 4 bases respectively, with 7 bases between them. This CDR3 region has 12 residues. The germline V gene encodes CDR1 SGHVS and CDR2 FQNEAQ. The CDR3, as DNA: TGTGCCAGCAGCTCCTCTATCTATGGCTACACCTTC. Translated, it gives CASSSSIYGYTF.

This rearrangement joins TRBV5-1 to TRBJ1-1, with 9 bases that match TRBD1. Trimming removed 4 bases from V and 4 bases from J; junction bases left unmatched: 5. Germline CDR1 SGHRS, CDR2 YFSETQ. The CDR3 extends over 14 amino acids. The CDR3 sequence is CASSEGQGVTEAFF. The CDR3 DNA is TGCGCCAGCAGCGAGGGACAGGGCGTCACTGAAGCTTTCTTT.

The V and J genes are TRBV12-3 or TRBV12-4 and TRBJ2-3; D perhaps matches TRBD2 (5 bases). The CDR3 loop spans 12 amino acids. The V gene lost 6 bases and the J gene lost 6 bases, with 10 bases spanning the gap. The CDR3 DNA reads as TGTGCCAGCAGCCCCTCGGGGGATACGCAGTATTTT. Amino acids: CASSPSGDTQYF.